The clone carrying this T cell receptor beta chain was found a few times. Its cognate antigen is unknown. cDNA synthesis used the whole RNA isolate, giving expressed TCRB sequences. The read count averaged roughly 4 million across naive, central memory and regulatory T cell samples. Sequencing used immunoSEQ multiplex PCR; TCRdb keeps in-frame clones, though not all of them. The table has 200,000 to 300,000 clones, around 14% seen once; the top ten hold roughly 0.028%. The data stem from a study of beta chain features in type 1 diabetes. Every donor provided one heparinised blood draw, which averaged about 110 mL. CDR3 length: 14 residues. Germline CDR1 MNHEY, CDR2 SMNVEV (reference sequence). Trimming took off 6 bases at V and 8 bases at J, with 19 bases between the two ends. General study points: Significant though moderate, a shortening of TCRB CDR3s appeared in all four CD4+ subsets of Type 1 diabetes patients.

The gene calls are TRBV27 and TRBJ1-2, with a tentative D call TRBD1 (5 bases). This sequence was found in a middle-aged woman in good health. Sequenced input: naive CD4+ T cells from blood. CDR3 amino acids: CASSRTGGEGGYTF. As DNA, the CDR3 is TGTGCCAGCAGCAGAACCGGGGGGGAAGGGGGCTACACCTTC.